A single T cell receptor beta chain is shown here with its context. Antigen: not known. Some second doses came at about 4 weeks and others at about 12 weeks; these were pooled. This sample stems from a study of T cell responses to AZD1222 COVID-19 vaccine. Notes on the study in general: Donors were mostly white British, more females; clonal diversity possibly underestimated.

V shed 1 base and J shed 2 bases, with 20 bases lying between them. This CDR3 region has 18 residues. Germline V gene sequence: CDR1 LNHNV, CDR2 YYDKDF (reference sequence). Profiling relied on immunoSEQ multiplex PCR, and the TCRdb table lists in-frame clones only, not all of them. Here the sample spans more than 90,000 clones, more than 70% being singletons. This TCR derives from an adult who received the AZD1222 COVID-19 vaccine. Here the sequenced sample was peripheral blood, taken 28 days after the second AZD1222 dose. The V and J genes are TRBV15 and TRBJ2-5; TRBD2 is a possible D gene (5 bases). The CDR3 DNA follows: TGTGCCACCAGCAGAGTGGCGGGTTACGGACGTTTGCAAGAGACCCAGTACTTC. Its translation: CATSRVAGYGRLQETQYF.